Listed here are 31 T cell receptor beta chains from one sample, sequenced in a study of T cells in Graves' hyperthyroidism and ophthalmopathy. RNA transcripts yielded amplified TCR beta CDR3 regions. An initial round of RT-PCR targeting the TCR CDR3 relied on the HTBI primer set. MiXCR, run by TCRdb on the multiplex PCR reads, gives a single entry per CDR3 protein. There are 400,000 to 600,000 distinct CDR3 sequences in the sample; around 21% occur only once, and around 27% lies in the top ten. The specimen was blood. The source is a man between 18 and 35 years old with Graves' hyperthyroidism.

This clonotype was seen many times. CDR3 sequence (DNA): TGTGCCAGCAGTATTGCAGGGGAAAATCAGCCCCAGCATTTT. It codes for CASSIAGENQPQHF. J is TRBJ1-5 and V is TRBV28; D might be TRBD1 (6 bases). V dropped 5 bases and J dropped 4 bases, with 12 bases sitting between them. This CDR3 is 14 amino acids long. Per germline, CDR1 MDHEN and CDR2 SYDVKM.

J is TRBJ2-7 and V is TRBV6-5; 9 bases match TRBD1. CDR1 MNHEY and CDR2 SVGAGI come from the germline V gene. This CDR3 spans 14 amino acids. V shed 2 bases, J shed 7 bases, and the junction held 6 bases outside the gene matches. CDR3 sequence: CASSYPRDRVEQYF. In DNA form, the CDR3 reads TGTGCCAGCAGTTACCCCCGGGACAGGGTTGAGCAGTACTTC.

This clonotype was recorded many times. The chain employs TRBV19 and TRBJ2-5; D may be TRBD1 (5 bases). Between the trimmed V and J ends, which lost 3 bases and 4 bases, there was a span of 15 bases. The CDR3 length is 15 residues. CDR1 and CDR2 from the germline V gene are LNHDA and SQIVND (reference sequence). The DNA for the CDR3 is TGTGCCAGTAGTATCGGTCCGACAGTGGGAGAGACCCAGTACTTC. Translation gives CASSIGPTVGETQYF.

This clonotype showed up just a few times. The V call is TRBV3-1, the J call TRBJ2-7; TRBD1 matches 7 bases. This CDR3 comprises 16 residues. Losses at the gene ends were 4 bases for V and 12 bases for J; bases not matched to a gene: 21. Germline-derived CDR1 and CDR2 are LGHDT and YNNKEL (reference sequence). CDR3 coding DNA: TGTGCCAGCAGCCCCAGGGACAGTCCTCGCTACTACGGCGCGTACTTC. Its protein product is CASSPRDSPRYYGAYF.

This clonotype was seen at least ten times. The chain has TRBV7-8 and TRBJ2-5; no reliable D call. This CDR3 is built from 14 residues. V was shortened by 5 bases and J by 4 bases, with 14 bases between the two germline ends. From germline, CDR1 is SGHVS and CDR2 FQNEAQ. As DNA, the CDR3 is TGTGCCAGCAGCCCCCGACGTGTCCCAGAGACCCAGTACTTC. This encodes CASSPRRVPETQYF.

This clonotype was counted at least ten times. CDR3: CASSLGKGYTF. CDR3 coding DNA: TGTGCCAGCAGTTTAGGGAAAGGCTACACCTTC. V and J are TRBV28 and TRBJ1-2; D is ambiguous. CDR1 and CDR2 from the germline V gene are MDHEN and SYDVKM. The V gene lost 2 bases and the J gene lost 8 bases, with 6 bases spanning the gap. The CDR3 extends over 11 amino acids.

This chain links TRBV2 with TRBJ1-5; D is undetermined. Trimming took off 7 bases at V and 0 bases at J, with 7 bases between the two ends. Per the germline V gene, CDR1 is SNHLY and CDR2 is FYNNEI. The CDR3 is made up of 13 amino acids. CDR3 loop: CASNLDSNQPQHF. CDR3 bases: TGTGCCAGCAACTTGGATAGCAATCAGCCCCAGCATTTT.

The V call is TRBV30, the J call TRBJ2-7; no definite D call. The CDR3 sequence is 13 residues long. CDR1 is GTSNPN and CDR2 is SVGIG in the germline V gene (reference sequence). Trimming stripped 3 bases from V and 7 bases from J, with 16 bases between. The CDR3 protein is CAWRSPPVVEQYF. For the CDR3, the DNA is TGTGCCTGGAGGTCTCCCCCAGTGGTTGAGCAGTACTTC.

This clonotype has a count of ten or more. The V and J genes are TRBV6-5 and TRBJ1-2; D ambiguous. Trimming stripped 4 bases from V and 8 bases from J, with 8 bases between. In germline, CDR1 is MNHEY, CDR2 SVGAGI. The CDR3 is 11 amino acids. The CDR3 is CASSSVSGYTF. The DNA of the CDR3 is TGTGCCAGCAGTTCAGTGTCGGGCTACACCTTC.

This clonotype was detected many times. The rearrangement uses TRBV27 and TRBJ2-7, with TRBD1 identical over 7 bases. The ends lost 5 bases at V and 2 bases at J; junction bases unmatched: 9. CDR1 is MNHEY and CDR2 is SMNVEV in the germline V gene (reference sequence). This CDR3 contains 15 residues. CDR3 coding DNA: TGTGCCAGCAGTCCCCGGGACAGCTATCCCTACGAGCAGTACTTC. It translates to CASSPRDSYPYEQYF.

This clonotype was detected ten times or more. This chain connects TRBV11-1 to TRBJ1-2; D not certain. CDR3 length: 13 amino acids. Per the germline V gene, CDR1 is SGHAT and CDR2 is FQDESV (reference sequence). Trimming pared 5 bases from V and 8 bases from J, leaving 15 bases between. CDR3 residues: CASSVGIAGGYTF. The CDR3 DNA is TGTGCCAGCAGCGTGGGGATCGCGGGAGGCTACACCTTC.

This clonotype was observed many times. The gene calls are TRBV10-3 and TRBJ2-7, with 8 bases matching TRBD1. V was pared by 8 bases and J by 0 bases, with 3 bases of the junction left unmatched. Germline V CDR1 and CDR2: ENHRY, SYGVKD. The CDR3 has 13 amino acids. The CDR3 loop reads CAIGGTGSYEQYF. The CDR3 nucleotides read TGTGCCATCGGGGGGACAGGCTCCTACGAGCAGTACTTC.

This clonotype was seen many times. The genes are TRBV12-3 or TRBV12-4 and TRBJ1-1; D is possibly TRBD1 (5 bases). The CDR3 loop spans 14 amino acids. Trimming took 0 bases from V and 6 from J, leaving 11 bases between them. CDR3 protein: CASSLARVNAEAFF. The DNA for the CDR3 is TGTGCCAGCAGTTTAGCCAGGGTGAATGCTGAAGCTTTCTTT.

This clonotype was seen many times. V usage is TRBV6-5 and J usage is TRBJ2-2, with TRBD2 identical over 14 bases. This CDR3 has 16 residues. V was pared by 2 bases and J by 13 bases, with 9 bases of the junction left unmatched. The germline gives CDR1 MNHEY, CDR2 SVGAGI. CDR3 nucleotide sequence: TGTGCCAGCAGTTACGTGGGACTAGCGGGGGTGAATTCGCTGTTTTTT. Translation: CASSYVGLAGVNSLFF.

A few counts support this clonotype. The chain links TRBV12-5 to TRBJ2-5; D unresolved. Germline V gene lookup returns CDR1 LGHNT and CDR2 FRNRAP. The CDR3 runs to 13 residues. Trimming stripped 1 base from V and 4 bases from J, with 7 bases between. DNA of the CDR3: TGTGCTAGTGGTTTGGACAGTTCAGAGACCCAGTACTTC. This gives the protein CASGLDSSETQYF.

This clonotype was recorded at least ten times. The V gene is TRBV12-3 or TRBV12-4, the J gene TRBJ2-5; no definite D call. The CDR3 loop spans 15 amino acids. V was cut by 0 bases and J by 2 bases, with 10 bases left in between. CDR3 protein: CASSLAHPAQETQYF. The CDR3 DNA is TGTGCCAGCAGTTTAGCGCATCCAGCTCAAGAGACCCAGTACTTC.

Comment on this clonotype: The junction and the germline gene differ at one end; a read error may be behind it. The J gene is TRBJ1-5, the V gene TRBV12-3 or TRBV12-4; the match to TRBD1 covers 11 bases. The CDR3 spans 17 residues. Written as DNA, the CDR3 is TGTGCCAGCAGCCCCGGGACAGGGGGACTTAGCAATCAGCCTCAGCATTTT. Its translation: CASSPGTGGLSNQPQHF.

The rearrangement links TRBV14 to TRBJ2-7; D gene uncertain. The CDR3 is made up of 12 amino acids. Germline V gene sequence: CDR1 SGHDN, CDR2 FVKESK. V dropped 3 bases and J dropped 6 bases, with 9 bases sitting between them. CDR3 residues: CASSHKWSEQYF. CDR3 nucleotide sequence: TGTGCCAGCAGCCATAAGTGGTCCGAGCAGTACTTC.

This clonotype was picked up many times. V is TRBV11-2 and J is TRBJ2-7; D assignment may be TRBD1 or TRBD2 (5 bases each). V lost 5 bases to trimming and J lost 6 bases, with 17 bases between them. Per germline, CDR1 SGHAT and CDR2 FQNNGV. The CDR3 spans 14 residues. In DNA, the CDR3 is TGTGCCAGCAGCCCCTTGGGCAGGGCGGGCGAGCAGTACTTC. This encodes CASSPLGRAGEQYF. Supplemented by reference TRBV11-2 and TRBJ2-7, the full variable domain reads EAGVAQSPRYKIIEKRQSVAFWCNPISGHATLYWYQQILGQGPKLLIQFQNNGVVDDSQLPKDRFSAERLKGVDSTLKIQPAKLEDSAVYLCASSPLGRAGEQYFGPGTRLTVT.

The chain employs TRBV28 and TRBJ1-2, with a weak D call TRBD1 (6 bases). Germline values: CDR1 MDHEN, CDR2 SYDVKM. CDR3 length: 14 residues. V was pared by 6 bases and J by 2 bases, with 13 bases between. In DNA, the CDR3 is TGTGCCAGCAGGACGACAGGAGTGAACTATGGCTACACCTTC. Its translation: CASRTTGVNYGYTF.

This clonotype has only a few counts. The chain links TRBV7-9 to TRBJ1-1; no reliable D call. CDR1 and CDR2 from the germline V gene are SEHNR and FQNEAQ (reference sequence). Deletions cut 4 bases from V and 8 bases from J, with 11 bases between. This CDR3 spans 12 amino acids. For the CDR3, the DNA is TGTGCCAGCAGCTGGAGGGAAGGAGAAGCTTTCTTT. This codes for CASSWREGEAFF.

The CDR3 loop reads CASSLLTSGATYEQYF. The CDR3 DNA reads as TGTGCCAGCAGTTTGCTGACTAGCGGGGCGACCTACGAGCAGTACTTC. This rearrangement joins TRBV28 to TRBJ2-7, with 11 bases identical to TRBD2. V trimming: 3 bases; J trimming: 2 bases; junction bases outside the gene matches: 6. The CDR3 is 16 amino acids. Germline CDR1 is MDHEN and CDR2 is SYDVKM.

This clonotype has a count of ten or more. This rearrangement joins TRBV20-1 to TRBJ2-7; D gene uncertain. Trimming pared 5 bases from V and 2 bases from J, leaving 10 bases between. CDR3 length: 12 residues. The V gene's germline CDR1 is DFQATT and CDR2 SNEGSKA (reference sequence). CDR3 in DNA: TGCAGTGCTCATCTAACAGCCTACGAGCAGTACTTC. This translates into CSAHLTAYEQYF.

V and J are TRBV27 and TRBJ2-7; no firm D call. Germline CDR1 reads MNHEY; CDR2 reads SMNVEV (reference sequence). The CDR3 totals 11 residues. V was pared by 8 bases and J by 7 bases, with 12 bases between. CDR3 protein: CASGVRGEQYF. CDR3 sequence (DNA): TGTGCCAGCGGAGTACGTGGGGAGCAGTACTTC.

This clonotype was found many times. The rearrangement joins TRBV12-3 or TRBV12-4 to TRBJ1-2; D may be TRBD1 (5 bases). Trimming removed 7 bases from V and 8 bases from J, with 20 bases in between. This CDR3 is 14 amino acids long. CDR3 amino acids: CASTPLQGYGGYTF. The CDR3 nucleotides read TGTGCCAGCACCCCTCTCCAGGGTTATGGCGGCTACACCTTC.

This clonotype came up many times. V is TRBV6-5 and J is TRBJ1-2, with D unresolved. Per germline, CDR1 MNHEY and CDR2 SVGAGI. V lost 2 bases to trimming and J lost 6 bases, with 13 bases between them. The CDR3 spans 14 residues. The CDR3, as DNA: TGTGCCAGCAGTTACAGCGGGTACGGGAATGGCTACACCTTC. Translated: CASSYSGYGNGYTF.

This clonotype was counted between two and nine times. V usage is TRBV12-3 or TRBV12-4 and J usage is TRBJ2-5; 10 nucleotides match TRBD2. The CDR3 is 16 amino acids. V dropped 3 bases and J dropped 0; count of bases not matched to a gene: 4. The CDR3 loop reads CASSLGLAGDQETQYF. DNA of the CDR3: TGTGCCAGCAGTTTGGGGCTAGCGGGGGACCAAGAGACCCAGTACTTC.

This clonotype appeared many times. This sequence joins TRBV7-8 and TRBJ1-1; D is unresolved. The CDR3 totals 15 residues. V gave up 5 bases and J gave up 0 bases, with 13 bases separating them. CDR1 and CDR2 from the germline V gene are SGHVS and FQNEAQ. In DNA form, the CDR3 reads TGTGCCAGCAGCCCCCAGAAGGTCATGAACACTGAAGCTTTCTTT. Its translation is CASSPQKVMNTEAFF.

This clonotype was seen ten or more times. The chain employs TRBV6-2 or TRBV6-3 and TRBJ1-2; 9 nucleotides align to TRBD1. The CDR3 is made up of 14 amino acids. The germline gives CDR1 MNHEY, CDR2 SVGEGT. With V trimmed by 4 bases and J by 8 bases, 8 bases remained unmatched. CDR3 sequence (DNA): TGTGCCAGCAGTTCGGCGGGACAGGGTGTCGGCTACACCTTC. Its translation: CASSSAGQGVGYTF.

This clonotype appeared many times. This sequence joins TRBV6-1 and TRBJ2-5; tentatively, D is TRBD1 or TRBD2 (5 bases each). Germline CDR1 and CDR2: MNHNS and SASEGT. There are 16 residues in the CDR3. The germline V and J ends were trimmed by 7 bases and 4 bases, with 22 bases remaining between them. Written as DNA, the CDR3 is TGTGCCAGCAACCTCAGGATCACGGGACGGGGAGAGACCCAGTACTTC. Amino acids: CASNLRITGRGETQYF.

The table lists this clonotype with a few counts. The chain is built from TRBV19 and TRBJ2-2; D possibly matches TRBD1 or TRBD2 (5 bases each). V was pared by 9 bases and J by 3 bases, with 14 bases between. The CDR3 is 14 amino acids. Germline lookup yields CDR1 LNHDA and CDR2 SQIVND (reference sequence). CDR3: CASRGARDTGELFF. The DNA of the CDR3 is TGTGCCAGCCGAGGGGCGAGGGACACCGGGGAGCTGTTTTTT.